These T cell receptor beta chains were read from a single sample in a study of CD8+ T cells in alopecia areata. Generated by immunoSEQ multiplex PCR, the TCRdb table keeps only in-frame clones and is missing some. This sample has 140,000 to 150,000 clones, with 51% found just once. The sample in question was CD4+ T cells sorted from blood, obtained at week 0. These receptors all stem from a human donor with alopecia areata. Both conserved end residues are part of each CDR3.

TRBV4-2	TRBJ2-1	CASSKQGRQFF
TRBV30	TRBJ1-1	CAWSVPGRQGRAFF
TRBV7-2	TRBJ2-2	CASSLSGNTGELFF
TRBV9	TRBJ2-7	CASNRDSSYEQYF
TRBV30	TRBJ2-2	CAWKTSGYTGELFF
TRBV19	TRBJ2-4	CASIQGDIQYF
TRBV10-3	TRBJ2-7	CAISEATGIGGNEQYF
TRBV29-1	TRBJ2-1	CSVDLSAGGYNEQFF
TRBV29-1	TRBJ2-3	CSHGGETFDTQYF
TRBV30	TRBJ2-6	CAWSPTTGWANVLTF
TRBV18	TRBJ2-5	CASSPDRGGQETQYF
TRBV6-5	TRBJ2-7	CASSYRGSYEQYF